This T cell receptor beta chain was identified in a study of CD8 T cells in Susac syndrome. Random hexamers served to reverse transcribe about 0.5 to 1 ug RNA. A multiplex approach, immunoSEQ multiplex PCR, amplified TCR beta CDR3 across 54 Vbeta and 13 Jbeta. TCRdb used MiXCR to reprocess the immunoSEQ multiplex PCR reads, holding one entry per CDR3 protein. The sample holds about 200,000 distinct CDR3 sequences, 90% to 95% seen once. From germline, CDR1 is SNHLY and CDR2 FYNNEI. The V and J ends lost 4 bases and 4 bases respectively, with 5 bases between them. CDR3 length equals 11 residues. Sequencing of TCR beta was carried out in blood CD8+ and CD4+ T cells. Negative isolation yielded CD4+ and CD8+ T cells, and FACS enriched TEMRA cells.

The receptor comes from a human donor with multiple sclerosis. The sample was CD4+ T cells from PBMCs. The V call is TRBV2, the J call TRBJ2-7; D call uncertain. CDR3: CASSGAYEQYF. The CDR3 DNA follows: TGTGCCAGCAGTGGGGCGTACGAGCAGTACTTC.